These 20 T cell receptor beta chains were all obtained from the same sample, sequenced in a study of cytomegalovirus exposure and HLA in healthy donors. A multiplex PCR was run with 60 Vbeta primers and 13 Jbeta primers. Clones were sequenced by immunoSEQ multiplex PCR, and TCRdb holds only the in-frame ones, with some missing. The sample table includes 25,000 to 40,000 clones. Sequencing was done on a sample of PBMCs. Receptor source: a man aged 35-49 years in good health and CMV-seronegative.

The chain joins TRBV29-1 to TRBJ2-1; 13 bases map to TRBD2. This CDR3 contains 13 residues. Germline values: CDR1 SQVTM, CDR2 ANQGSEA. V lost 7 bases and J lost 7; bases outside the gene matches: 4. In DNA, the CDR3 is TGCAGCGGACGGACTAGCGGGAGTAATGAGCAGTTCTTC. Protein sequence: CSGRTSGSNEQFF.

The CDR3 DNA reads as TGTGCCAGCAGCTTAGGTATCTACGAGCAGTACTTC. Amino acids: CASSLGIYEQYF. This chain links TRBV11-3 with TRBJ2-7; D not resolved. V was trimmed by 1 base and J by 3 bases, leaving 4 bases between them. The CDR3 has 12 residues. Germline values: CDR1 SGHNT, CDR2 YENEEA.

CDR3 DNA: TGTGCCAGCAGCTCGGACAGGGGGGATCAGCCCCAGCATTTT. Translation gives CASSSDRGDQPQHF. The V gene is TRBV7-9, the J gene TRBJ1-5, with 10 bases identical to TRBD1. The germline gives CDR1 SEHNR, CDR2 FQNEAQ (reference sequence). The CDR3 spans 14 residues. V dropped 4 bases and J dropped 5; count of bases not matched to a gene: 2.

J is TRBJ2-7 and V is TRBV29-1; unclear D gene. The germline CDR1 and CDR2 sequences are SQVTM and ANQGSEA. The germline V and J ends were trimmed by 3 bases and 2 bases, with 11 bases remaining between them. CDR3 length: 13 amino acids. DNA of the CDR3: TGCAGCGTTGACCTACCCCCTACCTACGAGCAGTACTTC. Translated, it gives CSVDLPPTYEQYF.

The rearrangement uses TRBV27 and TRBJ2-2; 9 bases are a match to TRBD1. The CDR3 runs to 18 residues. Per germline, CDR1 MNHEY and CDR2 SMNVEV (reference sequence). V dropped 5 bases and J dropped 6; count of bases not matched to a gene: 16. The CDR3 sequence is CASSHQAAGTGWAGELFF. The CDR3, as DNA: TGTGCCAGCAGTCACCAAGCCGCCGGGACAGGGTGGGCCGGGGAGCTGTTTTTT.

This chain uses TRBV11-3 with TRBJ1-1; D remains unclear. Trimming took 0 bases from V and 5 from J, leaving 10 bases between them. This CDR3 spans 14 amino acids. Germline V gives CDR1 SGHNT, CDR2 YENEEA. This CDR3 reads CASSLETGRTEAFF. In nucleotides, the CDR3 is TGTGCCAGCAGCTTAGAAACGGGAAGGACTGAAGCTTTCTTT.

The V gene is TRBV5-1, the J gene TRBJ2-7; TRBD2 matches 11 bases. The CDR3 totals 17 residues. Germline lookup yields CDR1 SGHRS and CDR2 YFSETQ. The trim removed 3 bases at V and 0 bases at J, leaving 8 bases unmatched. The CDR3 region is CASSSGLAGFYSYEQYF. CDR3 DNA: TGCGCCAGCAGCTCCGGACTAGCGGGCTTTTACTCCTACGAGCAGTACTTC.

The chain is built from TRBV30 and TRBJ1-2; 8 nucleotides align to TRBD1. This CDR3 has 14 residues. V was clipped by 0 bases and J by 7 bases; unmatched bases: 7. Germline V lookup: CDR1 GTSNPN, CDR2 SVGIG (reference sequence). For the CDR3, the DNA is TGTGCCTGGAGTGTACCCGGACAGGGTATTGGCTACACCTTC. It yields the protein CAWSVPGQGIGYTF. Complete variable domain (other parts from reference TRBV30 and TRBJ1-2): SQTIHQWPATLVQPVGSPLSLECTVEGTSNPNLYWYRQAAGRGLQLLFYSVGIGQISSEVPQNLSASRPQDRQFILSSKKLLLSDSGFYLCAWSVPGQGIGYTFGSGTRLTVV.

The chain links TRBV9 to TRBJ2-1, with 10 positions matching TRBD2. The CDR3 has 17 amino acids. V gave up 4 bases and J gave up 5 bases; unmatched junction bases: 12. Germline V CDR1 and CDR2: SGDLS, YYNGEE. DNA for the CDR3: TGTGCCAGCAGCTCGCATAGCGGGAGGTCTTGGGACAATGAGCAGTTCTTC. Its translation: CASSSHSGRSWDNEQFF.

The genes are TRBV28 and TRBJ1-5; no definite D call. The V end was cut by 2 bases, the J end by 6 bases, with 8 bases between. The CDR3 is 13 residues long. The V gene's germline CDR1 is MDHEN and CDR2 SYDVKM. DNA for the CDR3: TGTGCCAGCAGTTTAATAGCACCTCAGCCCCAGCATTTT. As protein: CASSLIAPQPQHF.

This sequence joins TRBV19 and TRBJ2-1, with 14 bases matching TRBD2. J was trimmed by 9 bases and V by 5 bases; bases with no gene match: 12. Germline-derived CDR1 and CDR2 are LNHDA and SQIVND (reference sequence). The CDR3 is 17 amino acids. The CDR3 is CASSYRLGLAGAGEQFF. The CDR3 coding sequence is TGTGCCAGTAGTTACCGACTGGGACTAGCGGGAGCGGGTGAGCAGTTCTTC.

This chain joins TRBV6-4 and TRBJ2-3; the D is unclear. Trimming took 0 bases from V and 6 from J, leaving 7 bases between them. The CDR3 length is 13 residues. Germline V CDR1 and CDR2: MRHNA, SNTAGT. The CDR3 region is CASSDSRSDTQYF. Here the CDR3 DNA reads TGTGCCAGCAGTGACTCTAGATCGGATACGCAGTATTTT.

The rearrangement joins TRBV5-1 to TRBJ1-4, with 9 bases identical to TRBD1. Germline assignment: CDR1 SGHRS and CDR2 YFSETQ. CDR3 length: 15 amino acids. V was pared by 2 bases and J by 8 bases, with 7 bases of the junction left unmatched. The CDR3: CASSFEGQGVEKLFF. The CDR3 DNA sequence: TGCGCCAGCAGCTTTGAGGGACAGGGAGTGGAAAAACTGTTTTTT. Full variable domain (missing parts from reference TRBV5-1 and TRBJ1-4): KAGVTQTPRYLIKTRGQQVTLSCSPISGHRSVSWYQQTPGQGLQFLFEYFSETQRNKGNFPGRFSGRQFSNSRSEMNVSTLELGDSALYLCASSFEGQGVEKLFFGSGTQLSVL.

The V gene is TRBV4-2, the J gene TRBJ2-3, with 16 bases matching TRBD2. Germline V gene data show CDR1 as LGHNA and CDR2 as YNFKEQ. The CDR3 is 18 amino acids. V lost 3 bases and J lost 0; bases outside the gene matches: 3. The CDR3 loop reads CASSQGLAGGPSTDTQYF. The CDR3 region has the DNA TGTGCCAGCAGCCAGGGACTAGCGGGAGGGCCGAGCACAGATACGCAGTATTTT.

This chain uses TRBV15 with TRBJ2-5; weak D call: TRBD1 (5 bases). The CDR3 is 12 residues long. Per germline, CDR1 LNHNV and CDR2 YYDKDF (reference sequence). Deletions cut 9 bases from V and 4 bases from J, with 12 bases between. The CDR3 DNA is TGTGCCACTTCTAAGGGGCTAGAGACCCAGTACTTC. Translation: CATSKGLETQYF.

CDR3 residues: CASSIPGDSNQPQHF. CDR3 in DNA: TGCGCCAGCAGCATTCCAGGGGATAGCAATCAGCCCCAGCATTTT. J is TRBJ1-5 and V is TRBV4-1, with D possibly being TRBD1 (6 bases). The germline V gene has CDR1 MGHRA and CDR2 YSYEKL. This CDR3 comprises 15 residues. Trimming shortened V by 5 bases and J by 0 bases, and 11 bases separated the two germline ends.

V usage is TRBV5-6 and J usage is TRBJ2-6, with a possible D match to TRBD2 (5 bases). The germline gives CDR1 SGHDT, CDR2 YYEEEE. V was clipped by 0 bases and J by 2 bases, with 9 bases between them. The CDR3 has 16 residues. CDR3 sequence reads: CASSLGEYTGANVLTF. The CDR3 bases are TGTGCCAGCAGCTTGGGGGAGTATACTGGGGCCAACGTCCTGACTTTC.

This chain connects TRBV29-1 to TRBJ2-7; 8 nucleotides line up with TRBD2. The V segment lost 6 bases and the J segment 5 bases; nucleotides outside the gene matches: 9. The CDR3 runs to 13 residues. Germline V CDR1 and CDR2: SQVTM, ANQGSEA. The CDR3 here is CSVEGGRRNEQYF. As DNA, the CDR3 is TGCAGCGTCGAGGGCGGGAGGCGGAACGAGCAGTACTTC.

The chain uses TRBV7-2 and TRBJ2-1; 11 nucleotides align to TRBD2. This CDR3 has 17 residues. Trimming cost V 6 bases and J 5 bases; bases outside gene matches: 12. Germline loops: CDR1 SGHTA, CDR2 FQGNSA. The CDR3 here is CASRPTPGLAVNNEQFF. DNA for the CDR3: TGTGCCAGCAGGCCTACCCCGGGACTAGCGGTAAACAATGAGCAGTTCTTC.

The CDR3 sequence: CASSRLDDYNEQFF. The CDR3 DNA sequence: TGTGCCAGCAGTAGACTAGACGACTACAATGAGCAGTTCTTC. The V and J genes are TRBV6-1 and TRBJ2-1, with D possibly matching TRBD2 (6 bases). The CDR3 runs 14 residues. CDR1 and CDR2 (germline): MNHNS, SASEGT. V lost 5 bases to trimming and J lost 3 bases, with 11 bases between them.